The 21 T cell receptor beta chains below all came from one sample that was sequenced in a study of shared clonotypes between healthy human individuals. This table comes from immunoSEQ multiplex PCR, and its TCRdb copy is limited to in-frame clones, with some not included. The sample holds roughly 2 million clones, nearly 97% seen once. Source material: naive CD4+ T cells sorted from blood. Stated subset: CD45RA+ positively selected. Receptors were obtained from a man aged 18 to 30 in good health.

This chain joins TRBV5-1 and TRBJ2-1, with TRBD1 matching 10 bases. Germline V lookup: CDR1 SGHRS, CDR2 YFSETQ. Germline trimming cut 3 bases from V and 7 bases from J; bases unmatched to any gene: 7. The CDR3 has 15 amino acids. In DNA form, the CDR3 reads TGCGCCAGCAGCTCCGGACAGGGGGAAGGGAATGAGCAGTTCTTC. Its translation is CASSSGQGEGNEQFF.

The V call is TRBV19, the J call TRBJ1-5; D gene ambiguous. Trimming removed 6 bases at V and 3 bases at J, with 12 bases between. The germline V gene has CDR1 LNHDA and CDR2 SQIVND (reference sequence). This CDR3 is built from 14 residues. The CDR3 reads CASRTPGYNQPQHF. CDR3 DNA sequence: TGTGCCAGTAGGACTCCAGGTTACAATCAGCCCCAGCATTTT.

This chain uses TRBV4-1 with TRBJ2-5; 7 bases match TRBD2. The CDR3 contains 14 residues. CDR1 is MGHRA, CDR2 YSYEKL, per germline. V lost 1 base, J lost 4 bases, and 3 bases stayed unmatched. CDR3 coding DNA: TGCGCCAGCAGCCAAGGGCGGGAGAGAGAGACCCAGTACTTC. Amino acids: CASSQGRERETQYF.

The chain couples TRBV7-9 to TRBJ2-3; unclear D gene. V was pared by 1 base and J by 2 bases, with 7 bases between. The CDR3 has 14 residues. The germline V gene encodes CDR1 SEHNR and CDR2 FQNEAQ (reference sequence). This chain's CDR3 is CASSLDTYTDTQYF. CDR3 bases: TGTGCCAGCAGCTTAGACACCTACACAGATACGCAGTATTTT.

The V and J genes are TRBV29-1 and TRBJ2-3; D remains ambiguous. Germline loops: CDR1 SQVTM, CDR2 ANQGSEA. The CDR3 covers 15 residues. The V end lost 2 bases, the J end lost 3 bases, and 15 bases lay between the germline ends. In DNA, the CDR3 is TGCAGCGTTGAAAGGGATAAGGTCCGAACAGATACGCAGTATTTT. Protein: CSVERDKVRTDTQYF.

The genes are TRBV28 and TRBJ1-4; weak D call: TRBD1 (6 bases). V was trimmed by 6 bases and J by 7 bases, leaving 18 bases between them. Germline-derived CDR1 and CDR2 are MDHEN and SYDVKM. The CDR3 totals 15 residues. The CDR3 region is CASSNPGTRIEKLFF. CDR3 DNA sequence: TGTGCCAGCAGCAACCCAGGGACACGAATTGAAAAACTGTTTTTT.

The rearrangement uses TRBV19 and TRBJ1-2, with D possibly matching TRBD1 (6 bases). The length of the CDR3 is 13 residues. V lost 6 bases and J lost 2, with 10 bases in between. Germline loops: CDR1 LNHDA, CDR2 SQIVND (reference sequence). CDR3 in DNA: TGTGCCAGTAGCCCAACAGGGAACTATGGCTACACCTTC. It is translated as CASSPTGNYGYTF.

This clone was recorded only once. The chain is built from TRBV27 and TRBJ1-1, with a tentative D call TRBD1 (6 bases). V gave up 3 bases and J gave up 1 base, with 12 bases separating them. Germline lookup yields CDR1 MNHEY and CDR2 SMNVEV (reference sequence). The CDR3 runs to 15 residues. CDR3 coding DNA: TGTGCCAGCAGTTTGTCACCACAGGGGAACACTGAAGCTTTCTTT. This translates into CASSLSPQGNTEAFF.

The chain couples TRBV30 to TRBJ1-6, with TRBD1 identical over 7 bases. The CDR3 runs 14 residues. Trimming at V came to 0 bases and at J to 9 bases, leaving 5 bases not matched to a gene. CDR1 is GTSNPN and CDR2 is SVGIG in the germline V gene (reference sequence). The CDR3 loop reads CAWSVGGGGSPLHF. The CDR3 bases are TGTGCCTGGAGTGTCGGAGGGGGCGGTTCACCCCTCCACTTT.

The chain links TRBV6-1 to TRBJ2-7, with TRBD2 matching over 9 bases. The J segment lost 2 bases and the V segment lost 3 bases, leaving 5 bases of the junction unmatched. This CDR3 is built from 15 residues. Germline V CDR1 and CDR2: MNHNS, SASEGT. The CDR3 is CASSEVAGVAYEQYF. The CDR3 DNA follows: TGTGCCAGCAGTGAGGTAGCGGGAGTCGCCTACGAGCAGTACTTC.

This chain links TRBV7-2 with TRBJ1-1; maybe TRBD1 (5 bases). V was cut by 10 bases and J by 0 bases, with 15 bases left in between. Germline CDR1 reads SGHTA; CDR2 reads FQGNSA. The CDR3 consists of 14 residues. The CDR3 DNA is TGTGCCACGGGACGAGTTTTTATGAACACTGAAGCTTTCTTT. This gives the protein CATGRVFMNTEAFF.

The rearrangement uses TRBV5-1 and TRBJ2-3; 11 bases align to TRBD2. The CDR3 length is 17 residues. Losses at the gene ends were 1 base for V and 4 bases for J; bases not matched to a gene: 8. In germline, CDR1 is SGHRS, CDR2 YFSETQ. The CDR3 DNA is TGCGCCAGCAGCTTGTTTGTTAGCGGGAGGGCCTCAGATACGCAGTATTTT. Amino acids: CASSLFVSGRASDTQYF.

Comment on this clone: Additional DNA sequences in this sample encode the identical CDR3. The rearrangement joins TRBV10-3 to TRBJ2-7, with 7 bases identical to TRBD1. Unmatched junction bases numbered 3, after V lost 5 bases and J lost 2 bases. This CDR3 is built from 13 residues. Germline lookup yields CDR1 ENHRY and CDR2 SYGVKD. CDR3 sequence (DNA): TGTGCCATCAGTCCGGGACAGACCTACGAGCAGTACTTC. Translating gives CAISPGQTYEQYF.

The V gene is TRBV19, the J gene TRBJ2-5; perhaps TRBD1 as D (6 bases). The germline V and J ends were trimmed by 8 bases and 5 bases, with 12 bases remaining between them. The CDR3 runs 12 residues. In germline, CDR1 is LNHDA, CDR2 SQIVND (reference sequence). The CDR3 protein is CASGQSKETQYF. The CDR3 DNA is TGTGCCAGTGGACAGTCCAAGGAGACCCAGTACTTC. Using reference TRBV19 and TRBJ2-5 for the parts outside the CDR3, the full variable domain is DGGITQSPKYLFRKEGQNVTLSCEQNLNHDAMYWYRQDPGQGLRLIYYSQIVNDFQKGDIAEGYSVSREKKESFPLTVTSAQKNPTAFYLCASGQSKETQYFGPGTRLLVL.

The CDR3 sequence: CASSRRDRHYGYTF. In DNA form, the CDR3 reads TGTGCCAGCAGCCGAAGGGACAGACACTATGGCTACACCTTC. This chain links TRBV5-4 with TRBJ1-2, with 7 positions matching TRBD1. The CDR3 loop spans 14 amino acids. Per the germline V gene, CDR1 is SGHNT and CDR2 is YYREEE (reference sequence). V was pared by 4 bases and J by 3 bases, with 6 bases of the junction left unmatched.

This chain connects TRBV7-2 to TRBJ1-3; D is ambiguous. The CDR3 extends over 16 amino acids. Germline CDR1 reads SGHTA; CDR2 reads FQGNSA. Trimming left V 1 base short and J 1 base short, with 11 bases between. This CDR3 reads CASSLGPALSGNTIYF. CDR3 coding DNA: TGTGCCAGCAGCTTAGGTCCAGCTCTGTCTGGAAACACCATATATTTT.

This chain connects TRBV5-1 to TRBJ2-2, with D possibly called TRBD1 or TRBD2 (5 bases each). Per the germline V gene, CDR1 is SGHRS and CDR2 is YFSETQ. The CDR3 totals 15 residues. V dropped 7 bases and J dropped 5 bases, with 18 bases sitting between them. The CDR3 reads CASRSRAGWTGELFF. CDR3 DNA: TGCGCCAGCCGCTCCAGGGCGGGCTGGACCGGGGAGCTGTTTTTT.

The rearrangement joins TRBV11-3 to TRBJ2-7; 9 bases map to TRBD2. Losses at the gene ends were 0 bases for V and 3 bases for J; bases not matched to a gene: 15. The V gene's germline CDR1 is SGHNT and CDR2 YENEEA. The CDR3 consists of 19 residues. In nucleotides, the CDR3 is TGTGCCAGCAGCTTAGATGGAGGGGGAAAGGCTAGCGGGATCTACGAGCAGTACTTC. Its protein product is CASSLDGGGKASGIYEQYF.

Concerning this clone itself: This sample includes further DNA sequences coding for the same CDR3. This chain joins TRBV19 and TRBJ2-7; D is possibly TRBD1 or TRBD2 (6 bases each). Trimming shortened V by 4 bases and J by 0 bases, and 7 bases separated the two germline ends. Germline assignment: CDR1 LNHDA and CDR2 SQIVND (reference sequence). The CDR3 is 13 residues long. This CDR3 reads CASSTGASYEQYF. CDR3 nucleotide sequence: TGTGCCAGTAGTACGGGGGCCTCCTACGAGCAGTACTTC.

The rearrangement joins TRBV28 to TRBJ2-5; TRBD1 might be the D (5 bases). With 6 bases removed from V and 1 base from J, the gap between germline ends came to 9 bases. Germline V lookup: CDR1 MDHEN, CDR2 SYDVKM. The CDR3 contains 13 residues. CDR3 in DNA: TGTGCCAGCAGCCCGGACACCCAAGAGACCCAGTACTTC. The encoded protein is CASSPDTQETQYF.

The CDR3 coding sequence is TGTGCCAGCAGCCCACAGGCCCCTCATGGGTCCGGGGAGCTGTTTTTT. Translation: CASSPQAPHGSGELFF. The chain has TRBV9 and TRBJ2-2, with a possible D match to TRBD1 (5 bases). Germline-derived CDR1 and CDR2 are SGDLS and YYNGEE. The V and J ends lost 4 bases and 6 bases respectively, with 19 bases between them. The CDR3 length is 16 residues.